These 30 T cell receptor beta chains originate from one sample sequenced in a study of neurological immune-mediated disorders (dated by TCRdb to the late 2010s). Receptor libraries were prepared by 5' RACE. Instrument on record: Illumina HiSeq 2500. Through fastp at Q25 and MiXCR, TCRdb rebuilt clones from the public reads, retaining in-frame beta chains. Rows merge per CDR3 protein into single entries with the most common DNA and genes. For this sample there are tens of thousands of distinct CDR3 sequences; 4.5% appear just once. Around 7% of the sample lies in the top ten. Material: PBMCs. The receptors originated from a man younger than 40 with multiple sclerosis.

This clonotype was seen repeatedly, ten times or more. The rearrangement uses TRBV5-1 and TRBJ2-1, with unresolved D. Germline V gene lookup returns CDR1 SGHRS and CDR2 YFSETQ. V lost 7 bases, J lost 0 bases, and 5 bases lay in between. CDR3 length equals 12 residues. The CDR3 spells CASGSSYNEQFF. The CDR3 bases are TGCGCCAGCGGCAGCTCCTACAATGAGCAGTTCTTC.

This clonotype has a count of ten or more. The chain is built from TRBV2 and TRBJ1-2; D not certain. The germline V and J ends were trimmed by 4 bases and 8 bases, with 17 bases remaining between them. The CDR3 totals 14 residues. The germline V gene has CDR1 SNHLY and CDR2 FYNNEI. This chain's CDR3 is CASSGGWPLEGYTF. CDR3 coding DNA: TGTGCCAGCAGTGGAGGGTGGCCTCTCGAGGGCTACACCTTC. The full variable domain, in which reference TRBV2 and TRBJ1-2 provide the parts outside the CDR3, is EPEVTQTPSHQVTQMGQEVILRCVPISNHLYFYWYRQILGQKVEFLVSFYNNEISEKSEIFDDQFSVERPDGSNFTLKIRSTKLEDSAMYFCASSGGWPLEGYTFGSGTRLTVV.

This clonotype was detected ten times or more. The chain carries TRBV5-6 and TRBJ2-2, with TRBD1 matching over 8 bases. The CDR3 spans 15 residues. Germline CDR1 reads SGHDT; CDR2 reads YYEEEE. V dropped 2 bases and J dropped 5; count of bases not matched to a gene: 5. As DNA, the CDR3 is TGTGCCAGCAGCTTAATACAGGGGGATACCGGGGAGCTGTTTTTT. It is translated as CASSLIQGDTGELFF.

This clonotype appeared many times. This chain uses TRBV5-1 with TRBJ1-1; perhaps TRBD1 as D (6 bases). The CDR3 is 13 residues long. The V and J ends lost 4 bases and 1 base respectively, with 8 bases between them. Germline CDR1 SGHRS, CDR2 YFSETQ. CDR3 sequence (DNA): TGCGCCAGCAGCCGACAGGAGAACACTGAAGCTTTCTTT. This gives the protein CASSRQENTEAFF.

As for this clonotype: This may arise from a read error, as a much more abundant clone is one base away. This chain connects TRBV5-1 to TRBJ1-1, with 8 bases aligning to TRBD1. V shed 1 base, J shed 5 bases, and the junction held 13 bases outside the gene matches. Germline assignment: CDR1 SGHRS and CDR2 YFSETQ. This CDR3 region has 17 residues. The CDR3 coding sequence is TGCGCCAGCAGCTTGTGGGGCCAGACAGGGGTCGGGACTGAAGCTTTCTTT. It translates to CASSLWGQTGVGTEAFF.

This clonotype was found a few times. The chain combines TRBV20-1 with TRBJ1-2; D is possibly TRBD1 (6 bases). CDR1 and CDR2 (germline): DFQATT, SNEGSKA (reference sequence). The CDR3 has 12 amino acids. V gave up 3 bases and J gave up 8 bases, with 13 bases separating them. CDR3 DNA: TGCAGTGCTAGTTCAGGGGCTCGGGGCTACACCTTC. Translated: CSASSGARGYTF.

This clonotype was seen repeatedly, ten times or more. CDR3 in amino acids: CSARSRLQGVQGSQYF. DNA of the CDR3: TGCAGTGCTAGATCTCGTCTCCAGGGGGTGCAGGGGTCCCAGTACTTC. The chain carries TRBV20-1 and TRBJ2-5; 7 positions match TRBD1. J was trimmed by 9 bases and V by 2 bases; bases with no gene match: 18. Germline CDR1 reads DFQATT; CDR2 reads SNEGSKA (reference sequence). The CDR3 sequence is 16 residues long.

This clonotype has more than one count but fewer than ten. The chain is built from TRBV9 and TRBJ1-1; D unclear. Germline lookup yields CDR1 SGDLS and CDR2 YYNGEE. The CDR3 is 15 residues long. V was pared by 0 bases and J by 1 base, with 10 bases between. In nucleotides, the CDR3 is TGTGCCAGCAGCGTAGGCGAACGGCCGAACACTGAAGCTTTCTTT. Amino acid sequence: CASSVGERPNTEAFF. Full variable domain (rest looked up from reference TRBV9 and TRBJ1-1): DSGVTQTPKHLITATGQRVTLRCSPRSGDLSVYWYQQSLDQGLQFLIQYYNGEERAKGNILERFSAQQFPDLHSELNLSSLELGDSALYFCASSVGERPNTEAFFGQGTRLTVV.

This clonotype was counted a few times. The chain uses TRBV5-1 and TRBJ1-1, with TRBD1 identical over 7 bases. From germline, CDR1 is SGHRS and CDR2 YFSETQ. V was pared by 0 bases and J by 3 bases, with 2 bases of the junction left unmatched. This CDR3 is 14 amino acids long. The CDR3 DNA reads TGCGCCAGCAGCTTGGTTACAGGGGACACTGAAGCTTTCTTT. It codes for CASSLVTGDTEAFF.

This clonotype has a count of ten or more. The chain combines TRBV29-1 with TRBJ1-2; D not resolved. CDR1 and CDR2 from the germline V gene are SQVTM and ANQGSEA. The CDR3 covers 12 residues. With 8 bases removed from V and 0 bases from J, the gap between germline ends came to 10 bases. The CDR3, as DNA: TGCAGCTCATGGGGATCTAACTATGGCTACACCTTC. Residues: CSSWGSNYGYTF.

This clonotype was seen at least ten times. V is TRBV20-1 and J is TRBJ1-3; maybe TRBD1 (6 bases). This CDR3 has 13 amino acids. Per germline, CDR1 DFQATT and CDR2 SNEGSKA (reference sequence). Trimming stripped 3 bases from V and 4 bases from J, with 10 bases between. CDR3 in amino acids: CSASQGRGNTIYF. The CDR3 nucleotides are TGCAGTGCTAGCCAGGGGAGGGGAAACACCATATATTTT.

CDR3 sequence (DNA): TGTGCCAGCACCCCCGGCAGCCCATTAAGGGACACTGAAGCTTTCTTT. Translating it yields CASTPGSPLRDTEAFF. This rearrangement joins TRBV11-2 to TRBJ1-1; D gene ambiguous. Trimming took off 7 bases at V and 3 bases at J, with 21 bases between the two ends. CDR3 length: 16 amino acids. CDR1 and CDR2 (germline): SGHAT, FQNNGV.

This clonotype was observed at least ten times. The gene calls are TRBV6-6 and TRBJ2-1; the D is unclear. Germline CDR1 MNHNY, CDR2 SVGAGI (reference sequence). The length of the CDR3 is 13 residues. Deletions cut 3 bases from V and 5 bases from J, with 8 bases between. The CDR3 DNA reads as TGTGCCAGCAGTTATGATGAAGACAATGAGCAGTTCTTC. Translating it yields CASSYDEDNEQFF.

In this sample, this clonotype turned up a few times. The chain combines TRBV5-1 with TRBJ1-2; D remains unclear. In germline, CDR1 is SGHRS, CDR2 YFSETQ. The CDR3 is made up of 13 amino acids. V dropped 0 bases and J dropped 4 bases, with 7 bases sitting between them. DNA for the CDR3: TGCGCCAGCAGCTTGGAGTCAACCTATGGCTACACCTTC. This encodes CASSLESTYGYTF.

The chain couples TRBV10-2 to TRBJ1-2; D call uncertain. V was trimmed by 3 bases and J by 5 bases, leaving 4 bases between them. CDR1 WSHSY and CDR2 SAAADI come from the germline V gene. The CDR3 totals 11 residues. The CDR3 bases are TGCGCCAGCAGTGACGGATATGGCTACACCTTC. It specifies CASSDGYGYTF.

This clonotype came up many times. The chain links TRBV18 to TRBJ1-1; a possible D gene is TRBD1 (6 bases). Germline V gives CDR1 KGHSH, CDR2 LQKENI. CDR3 length equals 14 residues. The V end lost 3 bases, the J end lost 1 base, and 9 bases lay between the germline ends. The CDR3 loop is CASSPRGANTEAFF. The CDR3 nucleotides read TGTGCCAGCTCACCGAGGGGGGCGAACACTGAAGCTTTCTTT.

This clonotype was seen repeatedly, ten times or more. CDR3 nucleotides: TGTGCCATCAAAGGTCACAGGGAGGCCGGGGAGCTGTTTTTT. It yields the protein CAIKGHREAGELFF. This chain links TRBV10-3 with TRBJ2-2; D may correspond to TRBD1 or TRBD2 (6 bases each). The V and J ends lost 7 bases and 6 bases respectively, with 15 bases between them. The CDR3 is 14 residues long. The germline V gene encodes CDR1 ENHRY and CDR2 SYGVKD.

This clonotype appeared a few times. One end of the junction does not line up with germline, which may come from a read error. The chain is built from TRBV6-1 and TRBJ1-6; D is undetermined. The CDR3 totals 15 residues. Germline assignment: CDR1 MNHNS and CDR2 SASEGT. The CDR3, as DNA: TGTGCCAGCAGTGAAGCCAGCGACGGTAATTCACCCCTCAACTTT. It is translated as CASSEASDGNSPLNF.

The sample holds many counts of this clonotype. This chain joins TRBV5-5 and TRBJ1-4, with D maybe TRBD1 (5 bases). Looked up from germline, CDR1 is SGHKS and CDR2 is YYEKEE (reference sequence). The V end lost 6 bases, the J end lost 5 bases, and 17 bases lay between the germline ends. The CDR3 consists of 15 residues. The CDR3 DNA follows: TGTGCCAGCACCCTCATGGGGGGACTGAATGAAAAACTGTTTTTT. Residues: CASTLMGGLNEKLFF.

This clonotype has ten or more counts. The chain carries TRBV20-1 and TRBJ1-2; 9 bases fit TRBD1. The CDR3 extends over 12 amino acids. V shed 6 bases and J 7 bases; nucleotides not matched to a gene: 6. Germline V gene lookup returns CDR1 DFQATT and CDR2 SNEGSKA (reference sequence). The CDR3 nucleotides read TGCAGTGCAGGGGACAGGGACGCTGGCTACACCTTC. Translated: CSAGDRDAGYTF.

This clonotype has a count of ten or more. The chain employs TRBV7-9 and TRBJ2-6; TRBD1 matches at 8 bases. After removal of 2 bases from V and 1 base from J, the junction contained 1 base not matched to a gene. The germline CDR1 and CDR2 sequences are SEHNR and FQNEAQ (reference sequence). The CDR3 has 16 amino acids. DNA of the CDR3: TGTGCCAGCAGCTTAAGACAGGGGTCTGGGGCCAACGTCCTGACTTTC. As protein: CASSLRQGSGANVLTF.

This clonotype has at least ten counts. For the CDR3, the DNA is TGCGCCAGCAGCTTGGGGCAGGGAACCACAGATACGCAGTATTTT. Protein product: CASSLGQGTTDTQYF. V and J are TRBV5-1 and TRBJ2-3; D is perhaps TRBD1 (5 bases). The germline V gene encodes CDR1 SGHRS and CDR2 YFSETQ. Trimming stripped 0 bases from V and 2 bases from J, with 10 bases between. The length of the CDR3 is 15 residues.

The table lists this clonotype with many counts. This chain joins TRBV12-3 or TRBV12-4 and TRBJ2-3; no clear D gene. V was clipped by 6 bases and J by 8 bases, with 12 bases between them. CDR3 length equals 12 residues. Here the CDR3 reads CASRSVLGTQYF. CDR3 DNA: TGTGCCAGCAGATCCGTGTTGGGTACGCAGTATTTT.

In this sample, this clonotype turned up many times. This rearrangement joins TRBV5-5 to TRBJ1-5; D is uncertain. Trimming took off 2 bases at V and 5 bases at J, with 11 bases between the two ends. The CDR3 loop spans 14 amino acids. Germline V gives CDR1 SGHKS, CDR2 YYEKEE (reference sequence). This chain's CDR3 is CASSFINTDQPQHF. CDR3 bases: TGTGCCAGCAGCTTTATCAACACCGATCAGCCCCAGCATTTT.

This sequence joins TRBV6-5 and TRBJ1-2, with 7 bases that match TRBD1. Germline V CDR1 and CDR2: MNHEY, SVGAGI. The J segment lost 7 bases and the V segment lost 6 bases, leaving 20 bases of the junction unmatched. This CDR3 is built from 17 residues. The CDR3 loop is CASSPYRQGLRGGGYTF. CDR3 nucleotides: TGTGCCAGCAGCCCCTATCGACAGGGCCTTCGGGGGGGTGGCTACACCTTC.

This clonotype was counted ten times or more. Written as DNA, the CDR3 is TGTGCCAGCAGTTCTCCTCGTAGACAAGGCTGGAATGAAAAACTGTTTTTT. This sequence encodes CASSSPRRQGWNEKLFF. V gene TRBV27 combines with J gene TRBJ1-4; D is ambiguous. From germline, CDR1 is MNHEY and CDR2 SMNVEV (reference sequence). V shed 4 bases and J shed 5 bases, with 20 bases lying between them. This CDR3 has 17 residues.

This clonotype was observed at least ten times. The CDR3 sequence is CSAREDPRGRDYGYTF. DNA for the CDR3: TGCAGTGCTAGAGAAGACCCCCGGGGGCGCGACTATGGCTACACCTTC. J is TRBJ1-2 and V is TRBV20-1, with a tentative D call TRBD1 (6 bases). This CDR3 spans 16 amino acids. Trimming removed 0 bases at V and 3 bases at J, with 17 bases between. In germline, CDR1 is DFQATT, CDR2 SNEGSKA (reference sequence).

In its sample, this clonotype is medium-sized. V usage is TRBV24-1 and J usage is TRBJ1-2; 7 nucleotides match TRBD1. Germline assignment: CDR1 KGHDR and CDR2 SFDVKD. V was clipped by 2 bases and J by 7 bases; unmatched bases: 6. The CDR3 contains 14 residues. This CDR3 reads CATSDSSYRGGYTF. The CDR3, as DNA: TGTGCCACCAGTGATTCTTCCTACAGGGGTGGCTACACCTTC.

This clonotype was seen many times. The chain is built from TRBV4-2 and TRBJ1-4; D remains ambiguous. CDR3 length: 16 amino acids. CDR1 is LGHNA and CDR2 is YNFKEQ in the germline V gene. The germline V and J ends were trimmed by 0 bases and 0 bases, with 8 bases remaining between them. The CDR3: CASSQDPGSTNEKLFF. The CDR3 DNA reads TGTGCCAGCAGCCAAGATCCGGGGTCAACTAATGAAAAACTGTTTTTT.

This clonotype has at least ten counts. J is TRBJ1-2 and V is TRBV27; D gene unclear. The CDR3 is 13 amino acids. Trimming cost V 4 bases and J 8 bases, with 14 bases left between them. Per the germline V gene, CDR1 is MNHEY and CDR2 is SMNVEV (reference sequence). This CDR3 is CASSSPLEEGYTF. For the CDR3, the DNA is TGTGCCAGCAGTTCGCCCCTTGAGGAGGGCTACACCTTC.